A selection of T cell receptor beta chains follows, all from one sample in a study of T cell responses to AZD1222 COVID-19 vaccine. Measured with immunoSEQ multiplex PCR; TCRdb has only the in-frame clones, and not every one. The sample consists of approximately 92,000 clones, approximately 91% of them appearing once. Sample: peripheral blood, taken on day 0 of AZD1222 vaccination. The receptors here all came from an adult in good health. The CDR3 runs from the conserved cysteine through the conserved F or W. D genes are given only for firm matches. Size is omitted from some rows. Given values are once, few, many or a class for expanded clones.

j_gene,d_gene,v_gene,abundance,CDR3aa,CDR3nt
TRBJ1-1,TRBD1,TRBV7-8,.,CASSLNRGGIEAFF,TGTGCCAGCAGCTTGAACAGGGGCGGAATTGAAGCTTTCTTT
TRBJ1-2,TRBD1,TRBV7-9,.,CASSSGTGAWGYTF,TGTGCCAGCAGCTCCGGGACAGGGGCTTGGGGCTACACCTTC
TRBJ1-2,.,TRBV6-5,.,CASGRVGYGYTF,TGTGCCAGCGGACGGGTGGGCTATGGCTACACCTTC
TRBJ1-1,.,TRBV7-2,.,CASSLVTDTEAFF,TGTGCCAGCAGCTTAGTAACAGACACTGAAGCTTTCTTT
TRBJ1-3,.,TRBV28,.,CASSFLSSGNTIYF,TGTGCCAGCAGTTTTCTAAGCTCTGGAAACACCATATATTTT
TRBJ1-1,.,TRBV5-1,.,CASSLDQWSTEAFF,TGCGCCAGCAGCTTGGACCAATGGTCCACTGAAGCTTTCTTT
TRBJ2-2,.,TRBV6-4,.,CASRETQYGELFF,TGTGCCAGCAGGGAAACCCAGTATGGGGAGCTGTTTTTT
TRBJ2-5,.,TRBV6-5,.,CASSYGLRSETQYF,TGTGCCAGCAGTTATGGACTCAGGTCGGAGACCCAGTACTTC
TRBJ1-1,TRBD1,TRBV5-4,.,CASSLGGQGPFEAFF,TGTGCCAGCAGCTTGGGGGGACAGGGGCCCTTTGAAGCTTTCTTT
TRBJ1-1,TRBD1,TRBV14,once,CASSQAPRAGGTEAFF,TGTGCCAGCAGCCAAGCCCCCCGGGCAGGGGGCACTGAAGCTTTCTTT
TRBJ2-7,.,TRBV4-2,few,CASSQSPWGGAPDEQYF,TGTGCCAGCAGCCAATCCCCCTGGGGGGGGGCTCCGGACGAGCAGTACTTC
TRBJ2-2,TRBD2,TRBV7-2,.,CASSLPRTSGSGTGELFF,TGTGCCAGCAGCTTACCCCGTACTAGCGGGAGTGGGACCGGGGAGCTGTTTTTT
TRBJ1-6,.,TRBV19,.,CASSIDEKRAEPNSPLHF,TGTGCCAGTAGTATAGATGAAAAAAGGGCAGAACCTAATTCACCCCTCCACTTT
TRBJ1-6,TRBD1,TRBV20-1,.,CSARGAGPLHF,TGCAGTGCCAGGGGGGCGGGACCCCTCCACTTT
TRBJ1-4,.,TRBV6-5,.,CASSYRGRINEKLFF,TGTGCCAGCAGTTACCGAGGCAGGATAAATGAAAAACTGTTTTTT
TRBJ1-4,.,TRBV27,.,CASSLYRASNEKLFF,TGTGCCAGCAGTTTATACAGGGCCTCTAATGAAAAACTGTTTTTT
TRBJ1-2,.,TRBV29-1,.,CSALGGSRGYTF,TGCAGCGCCCTGGGGGGGAGTCGGGGCTACACCTTC
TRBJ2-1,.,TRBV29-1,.,CSVDIRVEQFF,TGCAGCGTTGATATAAGGGTCGAGCAGTTCTTC
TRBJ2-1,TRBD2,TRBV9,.,CASSVEGIAGVGEQFF,TGTGCCAGCAGCGTAGAAGGAATAGCGGGAGTGGGTGAGCAGTTCTTC
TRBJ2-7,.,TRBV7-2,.,CASSLGLDGYEQYF,TGTGCCAGCAGCTTAGGATTGGACGGCTACGAGCAGTACTTC
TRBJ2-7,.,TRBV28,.,CASSLGQPRYEQYF,TGTGCCAGCAGTTTAGGTCAGCCACGCTACGAGCAGTACTTC
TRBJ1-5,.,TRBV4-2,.,CASSQGFGNQPQHF,TGTGCCAGCAGCCAAGGTTTCGGCAATCAGCCCCAGCATTTT
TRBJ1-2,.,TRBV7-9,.,CASSLTGRVVYGYTF,TGTGCCAGCAGCTTAACTGGCAGGGTTGTCTATGGCTACACCTTC
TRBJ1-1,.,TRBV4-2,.,CASSQELVNTEAFF,TGTGCCAGCAGCCAAGAGCTAGTGAACACTGAAGCTTTCTTT
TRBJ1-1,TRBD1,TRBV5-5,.,CASSSVPGQDAEAFF,TGTGCCAGCAGCTCTGTCCCGGGACAGGACGCTGAAGCTTTCTTT
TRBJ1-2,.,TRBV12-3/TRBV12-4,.,CASSPGGFHGYTF,TGTGCCAGCAGCCCCGGGGGTTTTCATGGCTACACCTTC
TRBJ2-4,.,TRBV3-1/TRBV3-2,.,CASSLQTKGDIQYF,TGTGCCAGCAGCCTCCAGACCAAGGGAGACATTCAGTACTTC
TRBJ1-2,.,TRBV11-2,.,CASGKGNGYTF,TGTGCCAGCGGAAAAGGGAACGGCTACACCTTC
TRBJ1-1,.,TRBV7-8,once,CASTPLGPAEAFF,TGTGCCAGCACCCCCTTGGGTCCGGCTGAAGCTTTCTTT
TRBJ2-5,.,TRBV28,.,CASSPTGLKTQYF,TGTGCCAGCAGTCCCACAGGGTTGAAGACCCAGTACTTC
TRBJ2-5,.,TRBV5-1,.,CASSAPSRETQYF,TGCGCCAGCAGTGCCCCCTCGAGGGAGACCCAGTACTTC
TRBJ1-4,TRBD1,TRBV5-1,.,CASSMGQATNEKLFF,TGCGCCAGCAGCATGGGACAGGCGACTAATGAAAAACTGTTTTTT
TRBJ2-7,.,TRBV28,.,CASSNTYEQYF,TGTGCCAGCAGTAACACCTACGAGCAGTACTTC
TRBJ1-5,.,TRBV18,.,CASSPPNTGLEAQPQHF,TGTGCCAGCTCACCACCGAACACAGGGCTAGAGGCTCAGCCCCAGCATTTT
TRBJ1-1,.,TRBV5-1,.,CASSSEQYTEAFF,TGCGCCAGCAGCTCGGAGCAATATACTGAAGCTTTCTTT
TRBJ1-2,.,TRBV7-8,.,CASSRDRSHDGYTF,TGTGCCAGCAGTCGCGACAGGAGCCATGATGGCTACACCTTC
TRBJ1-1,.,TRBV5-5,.,CASSSGPGDTEAFF,TGTGCCAGCAGCTCCGGCCCGGGCGACACTGAAGCTTTCTTT
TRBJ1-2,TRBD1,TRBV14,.,CASSARQGRSYGYTF,TGTGCCAGCAGCGCCCGACAGGGGCGGTCGTATGGCTACACCTTC
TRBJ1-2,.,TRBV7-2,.,CASSLGSFITYGYTF,TGTGCCAGCAGCTTAGGCTCTTTTATCACCTATGGCTACACCTTC
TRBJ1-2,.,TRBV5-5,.,CASSLTGTERGYTF,TGTGCCAGCAGCCTCACCGGGACGGAACGGGGCTACACCTTC
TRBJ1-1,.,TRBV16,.,CASSRRGYSVTEAFF,TGTGCCAGCAGCCGAAGAGGTTATTCCGTGACTGAAGCTTTCTTT
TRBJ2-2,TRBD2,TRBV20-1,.,CSASSGRATGELFF,TGCAGTGCTAGTAGCGGGAGGGCCACCGGGGAGCTGTTTTTT
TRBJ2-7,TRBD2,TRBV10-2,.,CASSEGGGYEQYF,TGCGCCAGCAGTGAGGGGGGAGGGTACGAGCAGTACTTC